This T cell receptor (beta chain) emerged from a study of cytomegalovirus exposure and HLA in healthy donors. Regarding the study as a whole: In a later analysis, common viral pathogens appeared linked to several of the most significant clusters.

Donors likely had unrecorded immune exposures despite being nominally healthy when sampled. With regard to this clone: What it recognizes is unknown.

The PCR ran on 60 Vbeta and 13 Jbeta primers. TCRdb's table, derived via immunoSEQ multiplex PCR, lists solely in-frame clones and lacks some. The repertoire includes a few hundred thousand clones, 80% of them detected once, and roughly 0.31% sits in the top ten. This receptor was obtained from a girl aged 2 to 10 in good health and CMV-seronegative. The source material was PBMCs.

The CDR3 sequence: CASSERDRALYYGYTF. CDR3 sequence (DNA): TGTGCCAGCAGTGAAAGGGACAGGGCCCTTTACTATGGCTACACCTTC. The gene calls are TRBV6-1 and TRBJ1-2, with 9 bases aligning to TRBD1. From germline, CDR1 is MNHNS and CDR2 SASEGT. Germline trimming cut 2 bases from V and 3 bases from J; bases unmatched to any gene: 7. CDR3 length equals 16 residues.